The present TCR beta chain was sequenced within a study of shared clonotypes between healthy human individuals. The V end lost 5 bases, the J end lost 2 bases, and 14 bases lay between the germline ends. The CDR3 covers 15 residues. From germline, CDR1 is MDHEN and CDR2 SYDVKM. The assay was immunoSEQ multiplex PCR, and TCRdb's table has in-frame clones only and misses some. The table records fewer than 800,000 clones, approximately 90% of them present only once. Terminally differentiated effector memory CD45RA+ cells were excluded from the naive CD8 cells, which were CD45RO-negative and positively selected for CCR7. Of note for this clone: As yet, its antigen is unknown.

Study observations and caveats: Non-shared clonotypes had lower generation probabilities than those shared by all four donors.

The rearrangement uses TRBV28 and TRBJ2-3; D is possibly TRBD2 (6 bases). This TCR came from a man aged 25 to 40 in good health. The specimen was naive CD8+ T cells sorted from blood. The CDR3 region is CASSTRSGDTDTQYF. The CDR3 bases are TGTGCCAGCAGTACCCGTAGCGGCGACACAGATACGCAGTATTTT. Full variable domain (remainder filled in from reference TRBV28 and TRBJ2-3): DVKVTQSSRYLVKRTGEKVFLECVQDMDHENMFWYRQDPGLGLRLIYFSYDVKMKEKGDIPEGYSVSREKKERFSLILESASTNQTSMYLCASSTRSGDTDTQYFGPGTRLTVL.